These 28 T cell receptor beta chains came from one sample sequenced in a study of Tregs in tolerant kidney transplant recipients. The method was immunoSEQ multiplex PCR; TCRdb's version includes in-frame clones alone and lacks a portion of them. The sample yields roughly 250,000 clones, about 80% seen once. Sequencing used CD4+ T cells from blood. The receptors come from a human donor in good health.

CDR3 sequence: CASSPGAYEQYF. The CDR3 nucleotides read TGTGCCAGCAGCCCCGGAGCCTACGAGCAGTACTTC. This rearrangement joins TRBV5-4 to TRBJ2-7; D call uncertain. The V end was cut by 4 bases, the J end by 2 bases, with 7 bases between. CDR3 length: 12 amino acids. CDR1 is SGHNT, CDR2 YYREEE, per germline (reference sequence).

The genes are TRBV6-1 and TRBJ1-2; possibly TRBD1 for D (5 bases). The CDR3 consists of 14 residues. The germline CDR1 and CDR2 sequences are MNHNS and SASEGT. The V end was cut by 4 bases, the J end by 3 bases, with 12 bases between. The CDR3 protein is CASSGRGNYYGYTF. CDR3 DNA: TGTGCCAGCAGTGGACGGGGGAACTACTATGGCTACACCTTC.

The chain recombines TRBV29-1 with TRBJ1-5; D is uncertain. Trimming pared 0 bases from V and 2 bases from J, leaving 8 bases between. Per the germline V gene, CDR1 is SQVTM and CDR2 is ANQGSEA. The CDR3 consists of 14 residues. In nucleotides, the CDR3 is TGCAGCGTTGAAGATGGGGAAGGCAATCAGCCCCAGCATTTT. Protein: CSVEDGEGNQPQHF.

This sequence joins TRBV5-1 and TRBJ1-6, with TRBD1 as a possible D gene (5 bases). The V gene lost 6 bases and the J gene lost 8 bases, with 12 bases spanning the gap. The CDR3 runs to 13 residues. CDR1 SGHRS and CDR2 YFSETQ come from the germline V gene. DNA for the CDR3: TGCGCCAGCACGGGGGGAGAGGATTCACCCCTCCACTTT. It codes for CASTGGEDSPLHF.

The count of this clone is one. The chain carries TRBV7-2 and TRBJ2-7; 13 bases map to TRBD2. This CDR3 region has 16 residues. Germline CDR1 SGHTA, CDR2 FQGNSA. Germline trimming cut 5 bases from V and 7 bases from J; bases unmatched to any gene: 11. CDR3 sequence (DNA): TGTGCCAGCAGCCCCGCCGGACTAGCGGGAGTCGGGGAGCAGTACTTC. The encoded protein is CASSPAGLAGVGEQYF.

This chain joins TRBV15 and TRBJ1-5, with 7 bases matching TRBD1. Germline V lookup: CDR1 LNHNV, CDR2 YYDKDF (reference sequence). The CDR3 extends over 15 amino acids. V dropped 1 base and J dropped 6; count of bases not matched to a gene: 6. CDR3 region: CATSRAGGSLQPQHF. The CDR3 DNA is TGTGCCACCAGCAGAGCAGGGGGATCCCTTCAGCCCCAGCATTTT.

The rearrangement uses TRBV18 and TRBJ1-4; D might be TRBD1 (5 bases). CDR1 is KGHSH and CDR2 is LQKENI in the germline V gene. There are 15 residues in the CDR3. The V and J ends lost 0 bases and 5 bases respectively, with 10 bases between them. CDR3 loop: CASSPPGLGNEKLFF. The CDR3 DNA reads TGTGCCAGCTCACCACCGGGACTGGGAAATGAAAAACTGTTTTTT.

The CDR3 protein is CASSLLMGGAKNIQYF. In nucleotides, the CDR3 is TGTGCCAGCAGCCTCCTGATGGGGGGAGCCAAAAACATTCAGTACTTC. The J gene is TRBJ2-4, the V gene TRBV7-9; TRBD2 is a possible D gene (6 bases). Trimming pared 5 bases from V and 0 bases from J, leaving 14 bases between. In germline, CDR1 is SEHNR, CDR2 FQNEAQ (reference sequence). This CDR3 is 16 amino acids long.

The V gene is TRBV19, the J gene TRBJ1-5, with 9 bases fitting TRBD1. In germline, CDR1 is LNHDA, CDR2 SQIVND (reference sequence). Trimming at V came to 2 bases and at J to 5 bases, leaving 1 base not matched to a gene. This CDR3 comprises 14 residues. The CDR3 reads CASSITGGDQPQHF. CDR3 nucleotides: TGTGCCAGTAGTATAACAGGGGGCGATCAGCCCCAGCATTTT. Using reference TRBV19 and TRBJ1-5 for the parts outside the CDR3, the full variable domain is DGGITQSPKYLFRKEGQNVTLSCEQNLNHDAMYWYRQDPGQGLRLIYYSQIVNDFQKGDIAEGYSVSREKKESFPLTVTSAQKNPTAFYLCASSITGGDQPQHFGDGTRLSIL.

The chain is built from TRBV18 and TRBJ2-3; D not resolved. The CDR3 sequence is 13 residues long. V gave up 4 bases and J gave up 5 bases, with 10 bases separating them. Germline-derived CDR1 and CDR2 are KGHSH and LQKENI. CDR3 region: CASSLPSRDTQYF. CDR3 coding DNA: TGTGCCAGCTCACTTCCCTCCCGAGATACGCAGTATTTT. Filled out from reference TRBV18 and TRBJ2-3, the complete variable domain reads NAGVMQNPRHLVRRRGQEARLRCSPMKGHSHVYWYRQLPEEGLKFMVYLQKENIIDESGMPKERFSAEFPKEGPSILRIQQVVRGDSAAYFCASSLPSRDTQYFGPGTRLTVL.

V usage is TRBV7-9 and J usage is TRBJ1-2; D uncertain. The CDR3 contains 13 residues. Germline V gene sequence: CDR1 SEHNR, CDR2 FQNEAQ (reference sequence). V dropped 1 base and J dropped 8 bases, with 11 bases sitting between them. CDR3 nucleotide sequence: TGTGCCAGCAGCTTAGGAAATTCAAGGGGCTACACCTTC. Amino acid sequence: CASSLGNSRGYTF. The full variable domain, rest sourced from reference TRBV7-9 and TRBJ1-2, is DTGVSQNPRHKITKRGQNVTFRCDPISEHNRLYWYRQTLGQGPEFLTYFQNEAQLEKSRLLSDRFSAERPKGSFSTLEIQRTEQGDSAMYLCASSLGNSRGYTFGSGTRLTVV.

The rearrangement joins TRBV30 to TRBJ2-7, with unresolved D. Trimming left V 0 bases short and J 9 bases short, with 12 bases between. The CDR3 length is 12 residues. Germline V CDR1 and CDR2: GTSNPN, SVGIG (reference sequence). The CDR3 coding sequence is TGTGCCTGGAGTGTATCGTCTTTCGGGCAGTACTTC. This encodes CAWSVSSFGQYF.

The rearrangement joins TRBV10-1 to TRBJ2-5; 7 nucleotides line up with TRBD2. The CDR3 has 16 residues. Trimming removed 0 bases from V and 4 bases from J; junction bases left unmatched: 8. Germline V gene sequence: CDR1 WNHNN, CDR2 SYGVQD (reference sequence). DNA for the CDR3: TGCGCCAGCAGTGAGTCGCTCGGTGGGAGGGCAGAGACCCAGTACTTC. Its translation: CASSESLGGRAETQYF.

The CDR3 nucleotides read TGTGCCAGTAGTATAAAGCGGGGGTACAATGAGCAGTTCTTC. It specifies CASSIKRGYNEQFF. The gene calls are TRBV19 and TRBJ2-1; TRBD2 matches at 8 bases. In germline, CDR1 is LNHDA, CDR2 SQIVND (reference sequence). The CDR3 spans 14 residues. With 2 bases clipped from V and 4 bases from J, the junction kept 1 base outside the gene matches.

This rearrangement joins TRBV5-4 to TRBJ2-7, with D tentatively TRBD1 (5 bases). Looked up from germline, CDR1 is SGHNT and CDR2 is YYREEE (reference sequence). This CDR3 has 12 residues. Between the trimmed V and J ends, which lost 3 bases and 3 bases, there was a span of 7 bases. CDR3 in DNA: TGTGCCAGCAGCTCGACAGACTACGAGCAGTACTTC. Protein: CASSSTDYEQYF.

This CDR3 is CSVDPGGHTGELFF. The CDR3 DNA is TGCAGCGTTGACCCCGGGGGTCACACCGGGGAGCTGTTTTTT. This rearrangement joins TRBV29-1 to TRBJ2-2; D might be TRBD2 (6 bases). V was cut by 3 bases and J by 3 bases, with 11 bases left in between. In germline, CDR1 is SQVTM, CDR2 ANQGSEA. The CDR3 totals 14 residues.

The gene calls are TRBV7-9 and TRBJ1-2; a possible D gene is TRBD1 (6 bases). V lost 1 base and J lost 8, with 11 bases in between. This CDR3 is 13 amino acids long. Germline CDR1 reads SEHNR; CDR2 reads FQNEAQ (reference sequence). CDR3 loop: CASSLVGGSGYTF. The CDR3 DNA sequence: TGTGCCAGCAGCTTAGTAGGGGGTTCCGGCTACACCTTC. The full variable domain, rest sourced from reference TRBV7-9 and TRBJ1-2, is DTGVSQNPRHKITKRGQNVTFRCDPISEHNRLYWYRQTLGQGPEFLTYFQNEAQLEKSRLLSDRFSAERPKGSFSTLEIQRTEQGDSAMYLCASSLVGGSGYTFGSGTRLTVV.

CDR3 residues: CASSPLVASYEQYF. The CDR3 region has the DNA TGCGCCAGCAGCCCCCTCGTGGCTTCCTACGAGCAGTACTTC. The V gene is TRBV10-2, the J gene TRBJ2-7; the D is unclear. The length of the CDR3 is 14 residues. With 6 bases removed from V and 1 base from J, the gap between germline ends came to 13 bases. Germline V gives CDR1 WSHSY, CDR2 SAAADI.

This clone showed up just a few times. The rearrangement uses TRBV4-1 and TRBJ2-5, with TRBD2 identical over 8 bases. Germline lookup yields CDR1 MGHRA and CDR2 YSYEKL. This CDR3 comprises 16 residues. With 3 bases clipped from V and 4 bases from J, the junction kept 10 bases outside the gene matches. CDR3 region: CASSQAGGGTPETQYF. CDR3 nucleotide sequence: TGCGCCAGCAGCCAGGCAGGCGGGGGGACCCCAGAGACCCAGTACTTC.

The chain is built from TRBV5-1 and TRBJ1-1; D is uncertain. Trimming left V 1 base short and J 1 base short, with 11 bases between. The CDR3 runs to 15 residues. CDR1 is SGHRS, CDR2 YFSETQ, per germline. Written as DNA, the CDR3 is TGCGCCAGCAGCTTGTTTCGTGGACGGAACACTGAAGCTTTCTTT. This translates into CASSLFRGRNTEAFF.

V gene TRBV5-4 combines with J gene TRBJ2-5; 9 positions match TRBD1. Germline loops: CDR1 SGHNT, CDR2 YYREEE (reference sequence). V trimming: 2 bases; J trimming: 2 bases; junction bases outside the gene matches: 7. The CDR3 consists of 16 residues. The CDR3 sequence: CASSFSDRGYQETQYF. The DNA for the CDR3 is TGTGCCAGCAGCTTTTCAGACAGGGGGTATCAAGAGACCCAGTACTTC.

The chain is built from TRBV27 and TRBJ2-5; 7 bases fit TRBD2. There are 12 residues in the CDR3. V gave up 5 bases and J gave up 3 bases; unmatched junction bases: 0. Germline CDR1 is MNHEY and CDR2 is SMNVEV (reference sequence). Here the CDR3 reads CASSGREETQYF. The DNA for the CDR3 is TGTGCCAGCAGTGGGAGGGAAGAGACCCAGTACTTC.

This clone was detected once. The chain employs TRBV5-1 and TRBJ1-2, with D unresolved. Trimming removed 0 bases from V and 8 bases from J, with 17 bases in between. Per germline, CDR1 SGHRS and CDR2 YFSETQ. This CDR3 is built from 15 residues. The CDR3 here is CASSLEGEASWGYTF. The CDR3 bases are TGCGCCAGCAGCTTGGAAGGCGAGGCCTCCTGGGGCTACACCTTC.

V is TRBV29-1 and J is TRBJ2-1; D perhaps matches TRBD1 (5 bases). Germline V gives CDR1 SQVTM, CDR2 ANQGSEA. The CDR3 is made up of 13 amino acids. V lost 2 bases to trimming and J lost 4 bases, with 9 bases between them. The CDR3 here is CSVEPSGYNEQFF. In DNA form, the CDR3 reads TGCAGCGTTGAACCATCAGGGTACAATGAGCAGTTCTTC.

The chain uses TRBV7-2 and TRBJ1-4; 7 bases are a match to TRBD1. Germline CDR1 SGHTA, CDR2 FQGNSA. This CDR3 has 15 amino acids. J gave up 8 bases and V 4 bases, and 10 bases lay outside the gene matches. The CDR3 spells CASSSYRGSQEKLFF. CDR3 sequence (DNA): TGTGCCAGCAGCTCCTACAGGGGATCTCAGGAAAAACTGTTTTTT.

J is TRBJ2-3 and V is TRBV18; no clear D gene. CDR1 and CDR2 from the germline V gene are KGHSH and LQKENI. The germline V and J ends were trimmed by 1 base and 0 bases, with 11 bases remaining between them. The CDR3 contains 16 residues. Written as DNA, the CDR3 is TGTGCCAGCTCACCACTTCAACAATTAAGCACAGATACGCAGTATTTT. This encodes CASSPLQQLSTDTQYF.

V and J are TRBV11-2 and TRBJ2-1, with TRBD1 matching 8 bases. The trim removed 5 bases at V and 0 bases at J, leaving 6 bases unmatched. The germline V gene has CDR1 SGHAT and CDR2 FQNNGV. The CDR3 runs to 16 residues. The DNA for the CDR3 is TGTGCCAGCAGCCCTGGGACAGGACTCTCCTACAATGAGCAGTTCTTC. Protein product: CASSPGTGLSYNEQFF.

This sequence joins TRBV15 and TRBJ1-5, with D unclear. V lost 5 bases to trimming and J lost 4 bases, with 6 bases between them. The CDR3 totals 12 residues. Germline V CDR1 and CDR2: LNHNV, YYDKDF (reference sequence). This chain's CDR3 is CATSGMNQPQHF. DNA of the CDR3: TGTGCCACCAGCGGGATGAATCAGCCCCAGCATTTT.